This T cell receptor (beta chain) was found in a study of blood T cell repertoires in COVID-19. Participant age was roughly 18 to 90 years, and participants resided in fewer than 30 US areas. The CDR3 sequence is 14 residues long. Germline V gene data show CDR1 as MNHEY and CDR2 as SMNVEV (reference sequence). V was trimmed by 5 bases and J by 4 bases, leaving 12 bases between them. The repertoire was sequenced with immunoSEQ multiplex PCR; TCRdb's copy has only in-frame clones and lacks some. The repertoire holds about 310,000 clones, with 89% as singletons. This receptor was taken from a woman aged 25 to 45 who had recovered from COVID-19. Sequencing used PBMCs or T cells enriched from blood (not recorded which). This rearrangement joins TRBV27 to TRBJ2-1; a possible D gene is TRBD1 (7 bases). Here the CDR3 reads CASSPRDRYNEQFF. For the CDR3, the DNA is TGTGCCAGCAGTCCGCGGGACAGATACAATGAGCAGTTCTTC.